Listed below are T cell receptor beta chains from one sample, sequenced in a study of blood T cell repertoires in COVID-19. TCRdb's table, derived via immunoSEQ multiplex PCR, lists solely in-frame clones and lacks some. The table has around 130,000 clones, 84% seen once. What was sequenced was peripheral blood. These receptors were obtained from a man in his fifties or sixties with acute or convalescent COVID-19. Each CDR3 is given with its conserved first and last residue. Each record gives: V gene, J gene, clone size, D gene, CDR3 DNA, CDR3 protein. D genes are given only for firm matches. The size of a clone is reported for some rows only, either as once, few or many, or as a class for expanded clones.

v_call: TRBV5-1; j_call: TRBJ1-1; clone_size: -; d_call: -; cdr3_nt: TGCGCCAGCAGCTTGGCACGGGGAGTCACTGAAGCTTTCTTT; cdr3_aa: CASSLARGVTEAFF
v_call: TRBV6-5; j_call: TRBJ2-7; clone_size: -; d_call: TRBD1; cdr3_nt: TGTGCCACCCGGCGGGACAGGGGCTACGAGCAGTACTTC; cdr3_aa: CATRRDRGYEQYF
v_call: TRBV9; j_call: TRBJ2-7; clone_size: -; d_call: TRBD1; cdr3_nt: TGTGCCAGCAGCCCAGCGGACAGGTCCTACGAGCAGTACTTC; cdr3_aa: CASSPADRSYEQYF
v_call: TRBV29-1; j_call: TRBJ2-3; clone_size: -; d_call: -; cdr3_nt: TGCAGCGTAGCGGGTGAAGGCACAGATACGCAGTATTTT; cdr3_aa: CSVAGEGTDTQYF
v_call: TRBV12-3/TRBV12-4; j_call: TRBJ1-1; clone_size: -; d_call: TRBD1; cdr3_nt: TGTGCCAGCAGCCCTAGGACAGGGGGTGAAGCTTTCTTT; cdr3_aa: CASSPRTGGEAFF
v_call: TRBV5-6; j_call: TRBJ1-2; clone_size: few; d_call: -; cdr3_nt: TGTGCCAGCAGCTTGGAAGCTGAGTTCGGCTACACCTTC; cdr3_aa: CASSLEAEFGYTF
v_call: TRBV6-1; j_call: TRBJ2-5; clone_size: -; d_call: TRBD2; cdr3_nt: TGTGCCAGCAGTGAAATCGGGGGGGCCGGAGAGACCCAGTACTTC; cdr3_aa: CASSEIGGAGETQYF
v_call: TRBV3-1/TRBV3-2; j_call: TRBJ2-1; clone_size: -; d_call: TRBD2; cdr3_nt: TGTGCCAGCAGCCTCGAACCCCCCGGGACTAGCGGCACCCGCCTCTACAATGAGCAGTTCTTC; cdr3_aa: CASSLEPPGTSGTRLYNEQFF
v_call: TRBV3-1/TRBV3-2; j_call: TRBJ1-5; clone_size: -; d_call: TRBD1; cdr3_nt: TGTGCCAGCAGCAACCCGGGACAGGTCCAGCATTTT; cdr3_aa: CASSNPGQVQHF
v_call: TRBV15; j_call: TRBJ2-7; clone_size: -; d_call: TRBD1; cdr3_nt: TGTGCCACCACCGACAGGGTTGAGGGTGAGCAGTACTTC; cdr3_aa: CATTDRVEGEQYF
v_call: TRBV24-1; j_call: TRBJ2-2; clone_size: -; d_call: TRBD1; cdr3_nt: TGTGCCACCAGTGAGCACAGGGGGCAAGCCGGGGAGCTGTTTTTT; cdr3_aa: CATSEHRGQAGELFF
v_call: TRBV7-3; j_call: TRBJ2-2; clone_size: -; d_call: -; cdr3_nt: TGTGCCAGCAGCCCGTCCAGCGGAGTGAACACCGGGGAGCTGTTTTTT; cdr3_aa: CASSPSSGVNTGELFF
v_call: TRBV2; j_call: TRBJ1-2; clone_size: -; d_call: -; cdr3_nt: TGTGCCAGCACGGGTCTGGTCTATGGCTACACCTTC; cdr3_aa: CASTGLVYGYTF
v_call: TRBV6-1; j_call: TRBJ2-3; clone_size: -; d_call: -; cdr3_nt: TGTGCCAGCAGTGATGGCCCTAGTTCCTATACGCAGTATTTT; cdr3_aa: CASSDGPSSYTQYF
v_call: TRBV7-9; j_call: TRBJ1-5; clone_size: once; d_call: -; cdr3_nt: TGTGCCAGCAGTTATGCTTCCAGGGGTGGCAATCAGCCCCAGCATTTT; cdr3_aa: CASSYASRGGNQPQHF
v_call: TRBV19; j_call: TRBJ1-5; clone_size: -; d_call: -; cdr3_nt: TGTGCCAGTAGTATCAGGAGGGCGAATCAGCCCCAGCATTTT; cdr3_aa: CASSIRRANQPQHF
v_call: TRBV6-1; j_call: TRBJ2-7; clone_size: few; d_call: TRBD1; cdr3_nt: TGTGCCAGCAGTGAAAAGGGGACAGCCTACGAGCAGTACTTC; cdr3_aa: CASSEKGTAYEQYF
v_call: TRBV6-4; j_call: TRBJ2-1; clone_size: once; d_call: TRBD2; cdr3_nt: TGTGCCAACTCCCTGAGCGGGAGATACAATGAGCAGTTCTTC; cdr3_aa: CANSLSGRYNEQFF
v_call: TRBV14; j_call: TRBJ1-1; clone_size: -; d_call: TRBD1; cdr3_nt: TGTGCCAGCAGCCAAGTCGACAGGGGCCCTGAAGCTTTCTTT; cdr3_aa: CASSQVDRGPEAFF
v_call: TRBV6-1; j_call: TRBJ2-7; clone_size: -; d_call: -; cdr3_nt: TGTGCCAGCAGTGAATCCGGGACTTTTTTGGAGCAGTACTTC; cdr3_aa: CASSESGTFLEQYF
v_call: TRBV27; j_call: TRBJ2-3; clone_size: -; d_call: TRBD1; cdr3_nt: TGTGCCAGCCGTTTCGTTCAACCGGGACAGGGTGGGGATACGCAGTATTTT; cdr3_aa: CASRFVQPGQGGDTQYF
v_call: TRBV29-1; j_call: TRBJ1-5; clone_size: -; d_call: -; cdr3_nt: TGCAGCGCCTCGGACGGGCGGGATCAGCCCCAGCATTTT; cdr3_aa: CSASDGRDQPQHF
v_call: TRBV18; j_call: TRBJ1-1; clone_size: few; d_call: -; cdr3_nt: TGTGCCAGCTCAATCGCGACAGGAGAGACTGAAGCTTTCTTT; cdr3_aa: CASSIATGETEAFF
v_call: TRBV6-5; j_call: TRBJ1-4; clone_size: -; d_call: -; cdr3_nt: TGTGCCAGCATGAAGGGAGGAGGTCTGTTTTTT; cdr3_aa: CASMKGGGLFF
v_call: TRBV10-1; j_call: TRBJ2-3; clone_size: -; d_call: -; cdr3_nt: TGCGCCAGCAGTGATGGCAGATCCACAGATACGCAGTATTTT; cdr3_aa: CASSDGRSTDTQYF
v_call: TRBV19; j_call: TRBJ2-2; clone_size: -; d_call: -; cdr3_nt: TGTGCCAGTAGTCCAGGGTCGAACACCGGGGAGCTGTTTTTT; cdr3_aa: CASSPGSNTGELFF
v_call: TRBV19; j_call: TRBJ2-7; clone_size: once; d_call: TRBD2; cdr3_nt: TGTGCCAGTAGTAATGCGGGAGGGCCTCTCGAGCAGTACTTC; cdr3_aa: CASSNAGGPLEQYF
v_call: TRBV5-1; j_call: TRBJ2-3; clone_size: -; d_call: TRBD2; cdr3_nt: TGCGCCAGCAGCTACAGCGGGAGGCCCACAGATACGCAGTATTTT; cdr3_aa: CASSYSGRPTDTQYF
v_call: TRBV3-1/TRBV3-2; j_call: TRBJ2-5; clone_size: -; d_call: TRBD2; cdr3_nt: TGTGCCAGCAGCCCCTCGACTAGCGGGGAAAAGACCCAGTACTTC; cdr3_aa: CASSPSTSGEKTQYF
v_call: TRBV10-1; j_call: TRBJ1-1; clone_size: once; d_call: -; cdr3_nt: TGCGCCAGCAGTTACGGGGAGGACACTGAAGCTTTCTTT; cdr3_aa: CASSYGEDTEAFF
v_call: TRBV28; j_call: TRBJ1-1; clone_size: -; d_call: -; cdr3_nt: TGTGCCAGCAGAGACAGTGCTGTCGCTGAAGCTTTCTTT; cdr3_aa: CASRDSAVAEAFF
v_call: TRBV4-1; j_call: TRBJ2-1; clone_size: few; d_call: -; cdr3_nt: TGCGCCAGCAGCCACCCAGGATGGGATGAGCAGTTCTTC; cdr3_aa: CASSHPGWDEQFF
v_call: TRBV5-1; j_call: TRBJ1-1; clone_size: -; d_call: TRBD1; cdr3_nt: TGCGCCAGCAGCCGAGGGGGCGATGGGGCCGAAGCTTTCTTT; cdr3_aa: CASSRGGDGAEAFF
v_call: TRBV3-1/TRBV3-2; j_call: TRBJ2-7; clone_size: -; d_call: TRBD2; cdr3_nt: TGTGCCAGCAGCTTTGGACTAGCGGGGGGGTCCTCCTACGAGCAGTACTTC; cdr3_aa: CASSFGLAGGSSYEQYF
v_call: TRBV5-1; j_call: TRBJ2-5; clone_size: -; d_call: TRBD1; cdr3_nt: TGCGCCAGCAGCTTGGCGGGACAGCAAGAGACCCAGTACTTC; cdr3_aa: CASSLAGQQETQYF
v_call: TRBV15; j_call: TRBJ1-2; clone_size: -; d_call: -; cdr3_nt: TGTGCCACCAGCAGACGCCAGGCGGGGGGGGCCGGTGGCTACACCTTC; cdr3_aa: CATSRRQAGGAGGYTF
v_call: TRBV7-3; j_call: TRBJ1-6; clone_size: -; d_call: -; cdr3_nt: TGTGCCAGCAGCCGAATAACAAATTCACCCCTCCACTTT; cdr3_aa: CASSRITNSPLHF
v_call: TRBV7-9; j_call: TRBJ1-6; clone_size: once; d_call: TRBD1; cdr3_nt: TGTGCCAGCAGCGGGGCAGGGGGCGCGGTAAATTCACCCCTCCACTTT; cdr3_aa: CASSGAGGAVNSPLHF
v_call: TRBV29-1; j_call: TRBJ2-1; clone_size: -; d_call: -; cdr3_nt: TGCAGCGTTCCACGGGACACTGCTACCCTCTACAATGAGCAGTTCTTC; cdr3_aa: CSVPRDTATLYNEQFF
v_call: TRBV6-5; j_call: TRBJ2-7; clone_size: -; d_call: -; cdr3_nt: TGTGCCAGCAAACAGGGCCTCGAGCAGTACTTC; cdr3_aa: CASKQGLEQYF
v_call: TRBV21-1; j_call: TRBJ1-2; clone_size: -; d_call: -; cdr3_nt: TGTGCCAGCAATGACTATGAAGCCGGGACAGGGCCTAACTATGGCTACACCTTC; cdr3_aa: CASNDYEAGTGPNYGYTF
v_call: TRBV19; j_call: TRBJ1-6; clone_size: -; d_call: TRBD1; cdr3_nt: TGTGCCAGTAGTCCCCAAGGGACAGGGGGGTCACCCCTCCACTTT; cdr3_aa: CASSPQGTGGSPLHF
v_call: TRBV4-2; j_call: TRBJ2-1; clone_size: -; d_call: TRBD2; cdr3_nt: TGTGCCAGCAGCCAAGAGACAGCGGGGGGGCACTCCTACAATGAGCAGTTCTTC; cdr3_aa: CASSQETAGGHSYNEQFF
v_call: TRBV25-1; j_call: TRBJ1-1; clone_size: -; d_call: TRBD1; cdr3_nt: TGTGCCAGCACGCCCCGGGGACAGGGGGTGAGTGGCACTGAAGCTTTCTTT; cdr3_aa: CASTPRGQGVSGTEAFF
v_call: TRBV5-1; j_call: TRBJ1-4; clone_size: once; d_call: TRBD1; cdr3_nt: TGCGCCAGCAGTATGGGGTGGACAGGGGGTGAAAAACTGTTTTTT; cdr3_aa: CASSMGWTGGEKLFF
v_call: TRBV19; j_call: TRBJ2-7; clone_size: -; d_call: TRBD1; cdr3_nt: TGTGCCAGTAGTCAAAACCGGGACAGGGTCCACGAGCAGTACTTC; cdr3_aa: CASSQNRDRVHEQYF
v_call: TRBV5-1; j_call: TRBJ2-5; clone_size: -; d_call: -; cdr3_nt: TGCGCCAGCAGCTTGGAATTAGCGGCCCTACAAGAGACCCAGTACTTC; cdr3_aa: CASSLELAALQETQYF
v_call: TRBV2; j_call: TRBJ1-2; clone_size: -; d_call: TRBD1; cdr3_nt: TGTGCCAGACAGGGGGCGTATAACTATGGCTACACCTTC; cdr3_aa: CARQGAYNYGYTF
v_call: TRBV5-1; j_call: TRBJ2-2; clone_size: few; d_call: -; cdr3_nt: TGCGCCAGCAGGGTGGAATACGGGACTGGGGACACCGGGGAGCTGTTTTTT; cdr3_aa: CASRVEYGTGDTGELFF